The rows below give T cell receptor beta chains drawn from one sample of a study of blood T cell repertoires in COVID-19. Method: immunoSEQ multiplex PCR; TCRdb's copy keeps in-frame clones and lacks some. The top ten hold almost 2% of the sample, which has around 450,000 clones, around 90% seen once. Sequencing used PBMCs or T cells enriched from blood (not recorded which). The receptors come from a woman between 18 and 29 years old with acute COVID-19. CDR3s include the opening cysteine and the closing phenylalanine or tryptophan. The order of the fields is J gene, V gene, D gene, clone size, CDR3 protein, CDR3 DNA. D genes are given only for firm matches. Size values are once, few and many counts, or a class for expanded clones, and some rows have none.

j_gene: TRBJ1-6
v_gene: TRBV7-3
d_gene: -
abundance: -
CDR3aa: CASSLRAGDYNSPLHF
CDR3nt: TGTGCCAGCAGCTTACGGGCAGGGGATTATAATTCACCCCTCCACTTT

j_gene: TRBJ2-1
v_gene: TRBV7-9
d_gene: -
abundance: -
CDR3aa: CASSSYGEQFF
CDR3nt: TGTGCCAGCAGCTCCTACGGTGAGCAGTTCTTC

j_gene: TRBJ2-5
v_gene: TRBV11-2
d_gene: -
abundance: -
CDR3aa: CATAPNQETQYF
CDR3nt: TGTGCCACAGCGCCAAACCAAGAGACCCAGTACTTC

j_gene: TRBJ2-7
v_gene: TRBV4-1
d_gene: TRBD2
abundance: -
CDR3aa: CASSQGRGGRLEQYF
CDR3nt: TGCGCCAGCAGCCAAGGACGGGGGGGCCGTCTCGAGCAGTACTTC

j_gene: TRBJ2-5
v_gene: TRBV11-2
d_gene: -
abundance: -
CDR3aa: CASSPTGGGETQYF
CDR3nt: TGTGCCAGCAGCCCCACCGGGGGTGGAGAGACCCAGTACTTC

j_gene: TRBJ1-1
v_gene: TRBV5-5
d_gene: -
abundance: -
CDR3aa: CASSLVWGVTEAFF
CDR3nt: TGTGCCAGCAGCTTGGTCTGGGGGGTCACTGAAGCTTTCTTT

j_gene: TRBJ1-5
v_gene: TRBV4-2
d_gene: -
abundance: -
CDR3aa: CASSQVDDRKYQPQHF
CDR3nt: TGTGCCAGCAGCCAAGTTGATGACAGAAAGTATCAGCCCCAGCATTTT

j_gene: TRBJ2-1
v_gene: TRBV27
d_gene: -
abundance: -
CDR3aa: CASTLTGGDEQFF
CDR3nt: TGTGCCAGCACCCTGACGGGCGGGGATGAGCAGTTCTTC

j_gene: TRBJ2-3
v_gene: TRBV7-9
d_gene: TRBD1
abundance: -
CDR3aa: CASSPRTGTPTDTQYF
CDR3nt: TGTGCCAGCAGCCCCCGGACAGGTACCCCTACAGATACGCAGTATTTT

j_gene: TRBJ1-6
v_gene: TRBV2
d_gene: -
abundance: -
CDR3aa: CASSDGRRITLHF
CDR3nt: TGTGCCAGCAGTGACGGAAGGAGGATAACCCTCCACTTT

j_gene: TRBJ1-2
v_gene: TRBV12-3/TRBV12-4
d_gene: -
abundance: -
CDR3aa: CASRDQGGGYTF
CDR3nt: TGTGCCAGCAGGGACCAGGGAGGTGGCTACACCTTC

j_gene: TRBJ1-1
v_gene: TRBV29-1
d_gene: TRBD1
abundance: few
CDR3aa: CSVEQGGTEAFF
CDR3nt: TGCAGCGTCGAACAGGGGGGTACTGAAGCTTTCTTT

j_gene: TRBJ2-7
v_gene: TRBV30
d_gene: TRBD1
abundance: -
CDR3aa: CAWGTGGREQYF
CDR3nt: TGTGCCTGGGGGACAGGGGGGCGCGAGCAGTACTTC

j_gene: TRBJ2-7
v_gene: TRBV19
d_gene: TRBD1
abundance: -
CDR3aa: CASSTGQVSYEQYF
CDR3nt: TGTGCCAGTAGCACCGGACAGGTCTCCTACGAGCAGTACTTC

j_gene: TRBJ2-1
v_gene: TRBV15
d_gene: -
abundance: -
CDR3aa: CATSRDSRPYNEQFF
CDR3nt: TGTGCCACCAGCAGAGATTCCAGGCCATACAATGAGCAGTTCTTC

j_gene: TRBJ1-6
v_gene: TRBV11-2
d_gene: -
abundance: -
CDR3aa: CASSSHRGSYNSPLHF
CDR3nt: TGTGCCAGCAGTTCACACCGGGGCTCCTATAATTCACCCCTCCACTTT

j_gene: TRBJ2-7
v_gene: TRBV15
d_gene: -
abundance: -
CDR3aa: CATSRDYPPQGRGYEQYF
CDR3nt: TGTGCCACCAGCAGAGATTATCCCCCACAGGGTCGGGGCTACGAGCAGTACTTC

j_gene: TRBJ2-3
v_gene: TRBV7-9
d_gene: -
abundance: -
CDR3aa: CASSTAVGIDTQYF
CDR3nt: TGTGCCAGCAGTACAGCGGTGGGGATAGATACGCAGTATTTT

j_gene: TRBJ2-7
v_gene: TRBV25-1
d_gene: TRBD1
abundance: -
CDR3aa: CASSSTGVREQYF
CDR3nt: TGTGCCAGCAGCTCAACAGGGGTCAGGGAGCAGTACTTC

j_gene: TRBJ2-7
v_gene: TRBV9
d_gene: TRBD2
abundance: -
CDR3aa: CASSVEASGNYEQYF
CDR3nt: TGTGCCAGCAGCGTAGAGGCTAGCGGAAATTACGAGCAGTACTTC

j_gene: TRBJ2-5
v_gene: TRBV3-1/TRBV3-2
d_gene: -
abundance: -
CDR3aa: CASSLLTGNQETQYF
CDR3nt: TGTGCCAGCAGCCTTTTGACCGGGAACCAAGAGACCCAGTACTTC

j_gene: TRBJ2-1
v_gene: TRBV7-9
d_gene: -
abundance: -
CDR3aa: CASSLAAGRPSYNEQFF
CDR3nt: TGTGCCAGCAGCTTAGCCGCGGGCCGGCCATCCTACAATGAGCAGTTCTTC